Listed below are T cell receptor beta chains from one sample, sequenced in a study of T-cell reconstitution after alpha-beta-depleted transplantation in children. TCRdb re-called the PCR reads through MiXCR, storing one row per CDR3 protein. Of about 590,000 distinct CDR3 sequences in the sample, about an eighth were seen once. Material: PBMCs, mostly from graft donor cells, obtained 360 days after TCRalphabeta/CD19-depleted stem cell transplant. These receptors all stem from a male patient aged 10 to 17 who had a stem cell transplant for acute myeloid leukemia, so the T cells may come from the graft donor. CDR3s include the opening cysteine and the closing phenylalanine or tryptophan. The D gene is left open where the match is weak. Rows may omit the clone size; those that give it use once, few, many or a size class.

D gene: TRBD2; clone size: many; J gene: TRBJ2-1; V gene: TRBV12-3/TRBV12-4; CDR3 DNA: TGTGCCAGCAGTTTCCAACTACCGGGAGGGCCCTCCGATGAGCAGTTCTTC; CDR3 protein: CASSFQLPGGPSDEQFF
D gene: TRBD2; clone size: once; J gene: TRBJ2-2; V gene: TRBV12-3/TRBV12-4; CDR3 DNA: TGTGCCAGCAGTACTAGACTAGCGGGTTACACCGGGGAGCTGTTTTTT; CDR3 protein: CASSTRLAGYTGELFF
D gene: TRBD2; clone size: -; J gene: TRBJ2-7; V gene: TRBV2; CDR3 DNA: TGTGCCAGCAGTGGCTCCTTTAGCGGGTCCCTCTCCTACGAGCAGTACTTC; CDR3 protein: CASSGSFSGSLSYEQYF
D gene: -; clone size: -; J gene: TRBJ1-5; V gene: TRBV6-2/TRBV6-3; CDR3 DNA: TGTGCCAGCAGTTACTCGGGTGGGGTCGATCAGCCCCAGCATTTT; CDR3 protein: CASSYSGGVDQPQHF
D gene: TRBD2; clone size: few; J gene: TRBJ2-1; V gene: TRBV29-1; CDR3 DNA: TGCAGCGTTGCGGCTCTAGCGGGAGAGGCTGGTGAGCAGTTCTTC; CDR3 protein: CSVAALAGEAGEQFF
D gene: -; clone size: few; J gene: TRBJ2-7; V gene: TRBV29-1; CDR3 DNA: TGCAGCGTTGAAGCCCCCCCCTACGAGCAGTACTTC; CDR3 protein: CSVEAPPYEQYF
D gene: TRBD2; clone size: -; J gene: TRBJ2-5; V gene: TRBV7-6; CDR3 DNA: TGTGCCAGCAGCTTAGTGACTAGCGGGGGGTTTTTCCAAGAGACCCAGTACTTC; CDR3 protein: CASSLVTSGGFFQETQYF
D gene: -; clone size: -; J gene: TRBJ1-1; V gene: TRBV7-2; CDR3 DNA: TGTGCCAGCAGCCTCCGGCGGGGTGCTGAAGCTTTCTTT; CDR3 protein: CASSLRRGAEAFF
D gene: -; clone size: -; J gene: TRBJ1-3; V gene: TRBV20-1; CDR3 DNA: TGCAGTGCTAGAGGACCTACAGCGTTCTCTGGAAACACCATATATTTT; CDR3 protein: CSARGPTAFSGNTIYF
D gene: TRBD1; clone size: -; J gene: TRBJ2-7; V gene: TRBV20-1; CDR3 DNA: TGCAGTGCTAGTTCAGGGGGCGCATCGGCCTGGGCCGAGCAGTACTTC; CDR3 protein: CSASSGGASAWAEQYF
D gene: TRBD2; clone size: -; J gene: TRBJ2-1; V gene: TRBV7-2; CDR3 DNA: TGTGCCAGCAGCTTAGGTGGGGGGGAGCTTGAGCAGTTCTTC; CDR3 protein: CASSLGGGELEQFF
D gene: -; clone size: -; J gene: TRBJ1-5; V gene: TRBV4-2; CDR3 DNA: TGTGCCAGCAGCCAAGCAGGGAGCAATCAGCCCCAGCATTTT; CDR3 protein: CASSQAGSNQPQHF
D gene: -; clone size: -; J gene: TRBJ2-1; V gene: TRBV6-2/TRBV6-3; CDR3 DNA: TGTGCCAGCAGAATACTAGACCGGGACAATGAGCAGTTCTTC; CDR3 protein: CASRILDRDNEQFF
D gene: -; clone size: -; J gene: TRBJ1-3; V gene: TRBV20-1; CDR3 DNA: TGCAGTGCTAGAGATCGAGTAGGGCAATTTCGGTCGGTCGGAAACACCATATATTTT; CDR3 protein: CSARDRVGQFRSVGNTIYF
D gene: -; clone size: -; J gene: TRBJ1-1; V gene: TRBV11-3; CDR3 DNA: TGTGCCAGCGCTGGGGCAGGGGACACTGAAGCTTTCTTT; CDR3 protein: CASAGAGDTEAFF
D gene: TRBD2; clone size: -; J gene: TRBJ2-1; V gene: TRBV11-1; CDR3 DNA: TGTGCCAGCAGCTTAGCGCCGGGTCTACCGGGACTAGCGGGCCTGAGCTCCTACAATGAGCAGTTCTTC; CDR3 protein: CASSLAPGLPGLAGLSSYNEQFF